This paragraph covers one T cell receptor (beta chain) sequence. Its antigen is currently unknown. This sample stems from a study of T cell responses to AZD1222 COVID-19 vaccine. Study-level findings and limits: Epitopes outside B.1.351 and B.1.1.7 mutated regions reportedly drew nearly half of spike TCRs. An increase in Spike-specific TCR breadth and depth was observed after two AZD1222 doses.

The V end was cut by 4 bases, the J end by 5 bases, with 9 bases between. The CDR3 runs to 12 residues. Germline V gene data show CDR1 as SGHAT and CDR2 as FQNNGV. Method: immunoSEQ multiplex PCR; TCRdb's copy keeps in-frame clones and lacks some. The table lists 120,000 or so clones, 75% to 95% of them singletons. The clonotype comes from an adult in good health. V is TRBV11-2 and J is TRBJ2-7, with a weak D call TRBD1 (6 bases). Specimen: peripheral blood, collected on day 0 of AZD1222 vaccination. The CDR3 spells CASSYDRHEQYF. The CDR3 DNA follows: TGTGCCAGCAGCTACGACAGGCACGAGCAGTACTTC.